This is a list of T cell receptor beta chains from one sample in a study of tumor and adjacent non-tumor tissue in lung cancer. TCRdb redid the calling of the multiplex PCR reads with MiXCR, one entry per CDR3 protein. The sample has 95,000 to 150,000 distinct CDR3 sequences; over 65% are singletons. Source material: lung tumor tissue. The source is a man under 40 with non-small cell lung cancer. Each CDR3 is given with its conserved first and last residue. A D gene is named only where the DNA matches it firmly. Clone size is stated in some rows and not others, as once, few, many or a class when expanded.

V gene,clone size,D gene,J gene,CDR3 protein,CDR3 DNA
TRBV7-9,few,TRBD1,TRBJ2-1,CASRARTGGTDEQFF,TGTGCCAGCAGAGCTAGGACAGGGGGCACCGATGAGCAGTTCTTC
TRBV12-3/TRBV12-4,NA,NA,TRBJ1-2,CVSSMTGHSYTF,TGTGTCAGCAGTATGACAGGTCATAGCTACACCTTC
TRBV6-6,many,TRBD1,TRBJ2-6,CASSYGGQGVPGANVLTF,TGTGCCAGCAGTTACGGGGGACAGGGCGTCCCTGGGGCCAACGTCCTGACTTTC
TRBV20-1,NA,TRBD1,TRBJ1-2,CSANRQGKYGYTF,TGCAGTGCTAACAGACAGGGCAAGTATGGCTACACCTTC
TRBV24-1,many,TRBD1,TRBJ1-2,CATSDPRTGIGGYTF,TGTGCCACCAGTGATCCACGGACAGGGATAGGAGGCTACACCTTC
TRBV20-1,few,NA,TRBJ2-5,CSARDWRGTEGLETQYF,TGCAGTGCTAGAGATTGGAGGGGAACGGAGGGGCTGGAGACCCAGTACTTC
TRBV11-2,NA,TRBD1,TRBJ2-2,CTSSLGGRGNSNTGELFF,TGTACCAGCAGCTTAGGGGGCAGGGGAAATTCGAACACCGGGGAGCTGTTTTTT
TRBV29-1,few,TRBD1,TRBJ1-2,CSVGTGSNYGYTF,TGCAGCGTTGGGACAGGGTCTAACTATGGCTACACCTTC
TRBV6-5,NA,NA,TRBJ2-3,CASSLTGDIDTQYF,TGTGCTAGCAGTCTAACGGGGGATATAGATACGCAGTATTTT
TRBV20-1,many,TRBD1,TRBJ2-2,CSARWDRGTGELFF,TGCAGTGCTAGATGGGACAGGGGCACCGGGGAGCTGTTTTTT
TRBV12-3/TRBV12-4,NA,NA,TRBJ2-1,CASRGTVNEQSF,TGTGCCTCTAGGGGGACGGTCAATGAGCAGTCCTTC
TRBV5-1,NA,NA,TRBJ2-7,CASSLAVLSYDQYF,TGCGCCAGCAGCTTGGCAGTCCTTTCCTACGATCAGTACTTC
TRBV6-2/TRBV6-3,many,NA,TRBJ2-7,CASNVQDYEQYF,TGTGCCAGCAACGTACAGGATTACGAGCAGTACTTC
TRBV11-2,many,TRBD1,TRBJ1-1,CASSARQGVNTEAFF,TGTGCCAGCAGCGCCCGACAGGGGGTGAACACTGAAGCTTTCTTT
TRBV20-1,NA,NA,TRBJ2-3,CSVFRGGPTDTQYF,TGCAGTGTTTTCAGGGGGGGACCCACAGATACGCAGTATTTT
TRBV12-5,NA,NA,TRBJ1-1,CASGAGVGVGIEAFF,TGTGCTAGTGGCGCTGGGGTTGGAGTAGGAATTGAAGCTTTCTTT
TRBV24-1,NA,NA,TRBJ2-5,CATSDVGRETQYF,TGTGCCACCAGTGATGTGGGCAGGGAGACCCAGTACTTC
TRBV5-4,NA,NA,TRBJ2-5,CACSLLGGFQETQYF,TGTGCCTGTAGCTTGCTAGGGGGGTTCCAAGAGACCCAGTACTTC
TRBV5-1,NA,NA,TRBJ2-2,CASSLESAASTGELFF,TGCGCCAGCAGCTTGGAGTCGGCAGCGAGCACCGGGGAGCTGTTTTTT
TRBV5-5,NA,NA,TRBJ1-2,CGSSYPGYGYTF,TGTGGCAGCAGCTACCCGGGCTATGGCTACACCTTC
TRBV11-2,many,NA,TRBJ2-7,CASDSADSYEQYF,TGTGCCTCCGATAGCGCCGACTCCTACGAGCAGTACTTC
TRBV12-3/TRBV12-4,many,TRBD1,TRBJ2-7,CASSKDRGGYEQYF,TGTGCCAGCAGTAAGGACAGGGGGGGATACGAGCAGTACTTC
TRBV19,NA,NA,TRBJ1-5,CVSSFMMEPQHF,TGTGTCAGTAGTTTTATGATGGAGCCCCAGCATTTT
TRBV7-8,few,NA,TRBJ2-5,CASSYPDSTETQYF,TGTGCCAGCAGCTACCCGGACAGTACCGAAACCCAGTACTTC
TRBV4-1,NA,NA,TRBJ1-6,CASSRDTTSHNSPLHF,TGCGCCAGCAGCCGGGACACTACCTCCCATAATTCACCCCTCCACTTT